The 11 T cell receptor beta chains below were found in one sample sequenced in a study of CD8 T cells in Susac syndrome. RNA amounts of roughly 0.5 to 1 ug underwent reverse transcription with random hexamers. MiXCR was run by TCRdb on the immunoSEQ multiplex PCR reads, yielding one entry per CDR3 protein. The sample includes around 71,000 distinct CDR3 sequences, 93% of them seen just once. Sequencing was performed on CD4+ T cells from PBMCs. These receptors were taken from a human donor with Susac syndrome.

This chain uses TRBV6-2 or TRBV6-3 with TRBJ2-7, with D hard to call. Trimming removed 0 bases from V and 4 bases from J, with 16 bases in between. The CDR3 runs 16 residues. The germline gives CDR1 MNHEY, CDR2 SVGEGT. CDR3 sequence (DNA): TGTGCCAGCAGTTACTCGGATCTTGTTGGATTATACGAGCAGTACTTC. Its translation: CASSYSDLVGLYEQYF.

The chain links TRBV19 to TRBJ2-3; D is possibly TRBD1 or TRBD2 (6 bases each). Trimming removed 7 bases from V and 0 bases from J, with 14 bases in between. The CDR3 spans 15 residues. CDR1 LNHDA and CDR2 SQIVND come from the germline V gene (reference sequence). The CDR3 sequence is CASNRRGQSTDTQYF. The CDR3 DNA follows: TGTGCCAGTAACCGACGGGGGCAAAGCACAGATACGCAGTATTTT.

The gene calls are TRBV7-6 and TRBJ2-7, with 7 bases lining up with TRBD1. CDR1 and CDR2 from the germline V gene are SGHVS and FNYEAQ. The CDR3 runs to 15 residues. After removal of 0 bases from V and 5 bases from J, the junction contained 7 bases not matched to a gene. The DNA of the CDR3 is TGTGCCAGCAGCTTAGCGACAGGGAAGGGCGACGAGCAGTACTTC. Translated, it gives CASSLATGKGDEQYF.

The rearrangement links TRBV14 to TRBJ2-7; D call uncertain. This CDR3 spans 13 amino acids. V dropped 5 bases and J dropped 4 bases, with 12 bases sitting between them. CDR1 and CDR2 from the germline V gene are SGHDN and FVKESK. In DNA, the CDR3 is TGTGCCAGCAGCTCTCGACACCGTTACGAGCAGTACTTC. Translating it yields CASSSRHRYEQYF.

The V and J genes are TRBV28 and TRBJ2-7; D might be TRBD1 or TRBD2, each matching 5 bases. The V end lost 4 bases, the J end lost 7 bases, and 23 bases lay between the germline ends. The CDR3 totals 16 residues. The V gene's germline CDR1 is MDHEN and CDR2 SYDVKM. The CDR3 here is CASSYIWGDSFQEQYF. CDR3 nucleotides: TGTGCCAGCAGTTATATCTGGGGAGACAGTTTCCAAGAGCAGTACTTC.

V usage is TRBV5-1 and J usage is TRBJ2-1; no clear D. Trimming cost V 0 bases and J 5 bases, with 9 bases left between them. This CDR3 region has 14 residues. Germline V gene sequence: CDR1 SGHRS, CDR2 YFSETQ. The CDR3, as DNA: TGCGCCAGCAGCTTGGGCTCTCCCAACAATGAGCAGTTCTTC. Its translation: CASSLGSPNNEQFF.

V and J are TRBV28 and TRBJ1-2; D possibly corresponds to TRBD1 (5 bases). The V and J ends lost 6 bases and 6 bases respectively, with 14 bases between them. CDR3 length: 13 amino acids. CDR1 and CDR2 (germline): MDHEN, SYDVKM. CDR3: CASSPTRGDGYTF. As DNA, the CDR3 is TGTGCCAGCAGCCCGACTAGGGGAGATGGCTACACCTTC.

The V call is TRBV24-1, the J call TRBJ1-1; D might be TRBD1 (6 bases). CDR3 length: 12 amino acids. Deletions cut 3 bases from V and 8 bases from J, with 9 bases between. The V gene's germline CDR1 is KGHDR and CDR2 SFDVKD. The CDR3 loop is CATSDTTGEAFF. As DNA, the CDR3 is TGTGCCACCAGTGATACCACAGGGGAAGCTTTCTTT.

This chain connects TRBV7-9 to TRBJ2-3, with 11 bases lining up with TRBD2. There are 17 residues in the CDR3. CDR1 is SEHNR, CDR2 FQNEAQ, per germline (reference sequence). Germline trimming cut 1 base from V and 5 bases from J; bases unmatched to any gene: 8. The CDR3 coding sequence is TGTGCCAGCAGCTTAGAAAAGACTAGCGGGGAGGGAGATACGCAGTATTTT. Its protein is CASSLEKTSGEGDTQYF.

The rearrangement uses TRBV2 and TRBJ2-3; 7 bases map to TRBD1. Germline CDR1 and CDR2: SNHLY and FYNNEI. The CDR3 is 16 residues long. V was pared by 3 bases and J by 2 bases, with 8 bases of the junction left unmatched. The CDR3 loop is CASSDRKGANTDTQYF. As DNA, the CDR3 is TGTGCCAGCAGTGATAGGAAGGGGGCTAACACAGATACGCAGTATTTT. Variable domain in full (rest from reference TRBV2 and TRBJ2-3): EPEVTQTPSHQVTQMGQEVILRCVPISNHLYFYWYRQILGQKVEFLVSFYNNEISEKSEIFDDQFSVERPDGSNFTLKIRSTKLEDSAMYFCASSDRKGANTDTQYFGPGTRLTVL.

V and J are TRBV30 and TRBJ1-1; no reliable D call. Germline V gene sequence: CDR1 GTSNPN, CDR2 SVGIG (reference sequence). Trimming cost V 0 bases and J 2 bases, with 19 bases left between them. CDR3 size: 17 residues. The CDR3 nucleotides are TGTGCCTGGAGTGTCGACTTCCTAGCTCCCTCAAACACTGAAGCTTTCTTT. The encoded protein is CAWSVDFLAPSNTEAFF.